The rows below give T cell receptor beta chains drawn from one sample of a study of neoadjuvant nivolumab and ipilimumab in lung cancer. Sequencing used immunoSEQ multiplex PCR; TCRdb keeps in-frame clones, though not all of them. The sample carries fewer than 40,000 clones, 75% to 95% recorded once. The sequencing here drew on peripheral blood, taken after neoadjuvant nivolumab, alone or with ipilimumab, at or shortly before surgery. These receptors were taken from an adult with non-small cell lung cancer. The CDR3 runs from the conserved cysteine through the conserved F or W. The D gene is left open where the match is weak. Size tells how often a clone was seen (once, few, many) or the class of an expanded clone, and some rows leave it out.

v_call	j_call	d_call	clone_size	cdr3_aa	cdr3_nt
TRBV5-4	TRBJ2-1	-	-	CASSQKRGQGYNEQFF	TGTGCCAGCAGCCAAAAGCGAGGGCAGGGTTACAATGAGCAGTTCTTC
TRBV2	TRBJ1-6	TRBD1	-	CASRGDRGGSPLHF	TGTGCCAGCAGGGGGGACAGGGGAGGGTCACCCCTCCACTTT
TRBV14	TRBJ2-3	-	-	CASSQEQGFTDTQYF	TGTGCCAGCAGCCAAGAACAGGGTTTCACAGATACGCAGTATTTT
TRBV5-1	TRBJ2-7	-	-	CASSSGSDGAYEQYF	TGCGCCAGCAGCTCGGGTTCAGACGGTGCCTACGAGCAGTACTTC
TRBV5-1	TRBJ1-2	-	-	CASSLNSGDGYTF	TGCGCCAGCAGCTTGAATTCAGGAGATGGCTACACCTTC
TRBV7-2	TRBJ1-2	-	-	CASSSNQGGNYGYTF	TGTGCCAGCAGCTCAAATCAGGGAGGCAACTATGGCTACACCTTC
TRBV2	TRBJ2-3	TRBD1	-	CASSVTSGQGSDTQYF	TGTGCCAGCAGCGTTACCTCGGGACAGGGTTCAGATACGCAGTATTTT
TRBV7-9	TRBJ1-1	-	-	CASSTGQENTEAFF	TGTGCCAGCAGCACAGGGCAAGAGAACACTGAAGCTTTCTTT
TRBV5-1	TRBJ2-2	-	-	CASSLAQTNTGELFF	TGCGCCAGCAGCTTGGCACAGACGAACACCGGGGAGCTGTTTTTT
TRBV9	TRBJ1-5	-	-	CASSVAGAAVQPQHF	TGTGCCAGCAGCGTAGCTGGGGCAGCAGTTCAGCCCCAGCATTTT
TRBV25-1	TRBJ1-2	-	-	CASSEGSWDYTF	TGTGCCAGCAGTGAAGGATCGTGGGACTACACCTTC
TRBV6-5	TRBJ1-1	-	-	CASSVDGGNTEAFF	TGTGCCAGCAGTGTGGACGGAGGGAACACTGAAGCTTTCTTT
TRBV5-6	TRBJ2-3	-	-	CASSTIESTDTQYF	TGTGCCAGCAGCACCATAGAAAGCACAGATACGCAGTATTTT
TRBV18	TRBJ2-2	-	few	CASSPLRADNTGELFF	TGTGCCAGCTCACCATTGCGAGCGGATAACACCGGGGAGCTGTTTTTT
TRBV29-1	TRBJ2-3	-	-	CSVDYGQADTQYF	TGCAGCGTTGACTACGGACAAGCGGATACGCAGTATTTT
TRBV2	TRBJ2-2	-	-	CASSGLAVNTGELFF	TGTGCCAGCAGTGGGCTAGCAGTGAACACCGGGGAGCTGTTTTTT
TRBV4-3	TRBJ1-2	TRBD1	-	CASSQGRTRRGRGYGYTF	TGCGCCAGCAGCCAAGGCCGAACACGCAGGGGGCGCGGGTATGGCTACACCTTC
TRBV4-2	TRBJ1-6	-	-	CASSADRNSPLHF	TGTGCCAGCAGCGCTGACAGGAATTCACCCCTCCACTTT
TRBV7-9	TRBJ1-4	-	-	CASSSTVYDEKLFF	TGTGCCAGCAGCTCGACAGTATATGATGAAAAACTGTTTTTT
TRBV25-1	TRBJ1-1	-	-	CASSDRAEAFF	TGTGCCAGCAGTGACAGGGCCGAAGCTTTCTTT
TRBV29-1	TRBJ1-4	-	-	CSAFPGENEKLFF	TGCAGCGCTTTTCCCGGGGAGAATGAAAAACTGTTTTTT
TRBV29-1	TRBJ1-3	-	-	CSVEVQGSGNTIYF	TGCAGCGTTGAGGTTCAGGGCTCTGGAAACACCATATATTTT
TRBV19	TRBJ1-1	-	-	CASSTLKTGRYTEAFF	TGTGCCAGTAGTACCCTCAAGACAGGAAGGTACACTGAAGCTTTCTTT
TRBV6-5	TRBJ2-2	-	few	CASSRTSQTGELFF	TGTGCCAGCAGTCGGACCTCTCAAACCGGGGAGCTGTTTTTT
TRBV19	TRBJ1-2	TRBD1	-	CASSIGQGAGGYTF	TGTGCCAGTAGTATCGGACAGGGGGCAGGCGGCTACACCTTC
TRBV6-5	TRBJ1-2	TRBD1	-	CASSNRQGGNYGYTF	TGTGCCAGCAGTAACCGACAGGGGGGTAACTATGGCTACACCTTC
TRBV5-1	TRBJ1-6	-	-	CASSLAGPNLSPLHF	TGCGCCAGCAGCTTGGCAGGGCCTAACCTGTCACCCCTCCACTTT
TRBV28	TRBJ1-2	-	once	CASGLLRGWGGYTF	TGTGCCAGCGGGTTACTGAGGGGTTGGGGTGGCTACACCTTC
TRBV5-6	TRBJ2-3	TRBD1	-	CASSLGTGYTDTQYF	TGTGCCAGCAGCTTGGGGACAGGGTACACAGATACGCAGTATTTT
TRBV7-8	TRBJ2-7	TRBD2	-	CASSPNLSGGEQYF	TGTGCCAGCAGCCCTAACCTTAGCGGGGGCGAGCAGTACTTC
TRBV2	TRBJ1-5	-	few	CASAEGGNQPQHF	TGTGCCAGCGCGGAGGGAGGCAATCAGCCCCAGCATTTT
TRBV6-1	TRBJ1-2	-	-	CASHRELEGYTF	TGTGCCAGCCACAGGGAATTGGAGGGCTACACCTTC
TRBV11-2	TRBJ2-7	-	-	CASSLVRELIIHEQYF	TGTGCCAGCAGCTTAGTCCGGGAGCTCATCATCCACGAGCAGTACTTC
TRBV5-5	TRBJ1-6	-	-	CASSLDGTVYNSPLHF	TGTGCCAGCAGCTTAGACGGGACCGTCTATAATTCACCCCTCCACTTT
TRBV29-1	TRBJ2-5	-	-	CSVEDGGETQYF	TGCAGCGTTGAAGATGGAGGAGAGACCCAGTACTTC
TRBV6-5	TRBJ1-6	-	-	CASRATGPLHF	TGTGCCAGCAGGGCAACAGGGCCCCTCCACTTT
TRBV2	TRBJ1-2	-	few	CASRGRGHLDYGYTF	TGTGCCAGCAGGGGGAGGGGACACCTTGACTATGGCTACACCTTC
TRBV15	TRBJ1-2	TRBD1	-	CATRPTGGGYDYTF	TGTGCCACCAGGCCGACAGGGGGCGGCTATGACTACACCTTC
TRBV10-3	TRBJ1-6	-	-	CAISESPENSPLHF	TGTGCCATCAGTGAGTCGCCAGAGAATTCACCCCTCCACTTT
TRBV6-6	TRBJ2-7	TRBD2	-	CASSSGLAERSYEQYF	TGTGCCAGCAGTTCGGGACTAGCGGAGAGATCCTACGAGCAGTACTTC
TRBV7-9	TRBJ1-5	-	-	CASSLGGRDQPQHF	TGTGCCAGCAGCTTAGGGGGACGGGATCAGCCCCAGCATTTT
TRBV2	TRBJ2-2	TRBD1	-	CASRWTGGYRNTGELFF	TGTGCCAGCAGGTGGACAGGGGGCTACAGAAACACCGGGGAGCTGTTTTTT
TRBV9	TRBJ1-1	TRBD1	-	CASSVGDRIATEAFF	TGTGCCAGCAGCGTGGGGGACAGGATAGCCACTGAAGCTTTCTTT
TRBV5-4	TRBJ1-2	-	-	CASSLEGGHNYGYTF	TGTGCCAGCAGCTTGGAGGGAGGACATAACTATGGCTACACCTTC
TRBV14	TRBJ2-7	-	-	CASSPLGVGSYEQYF	TGTGCCAGCAGCCCCCTTGGGGTGGGCAGCTACGAGCAGTACTTC
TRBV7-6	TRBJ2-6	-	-	CASSLKVFSGAGANVLTF	TGTGCCAGCAGCTTAAAAGTATTTTCAGGAGCGGGGGCCAACGTCCTGACTTTC
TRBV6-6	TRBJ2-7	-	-	CASSYSGSYEQYF	TGTGCCAGCAGTTACTCGGGCTCCTACGAGCAGTACTTC
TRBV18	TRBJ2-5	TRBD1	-	CASSPTGGVQETQYF	TGTGCCAGCTCACCGACAGGGGGCGTTCAAGAGACCCAGTACTTC
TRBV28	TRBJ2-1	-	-	CASAGPGRSSYNEQFF	TGTGCCAGCGCCGGCCCGGGACGGAGCTCCTACAATGAGCAGTTCTTC
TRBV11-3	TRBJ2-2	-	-	CASSFISPKSGHTGELFF	TGTGCCAGCAGCTTTATATCGCCTAAGAGTGGGCACACCGGGGAGCTGTTTTTT
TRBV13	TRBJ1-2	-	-	CASSLIGRAYNGYTF	TGTGCCAGCAGCTTAATTGGCAGGGCCTACAATGGCTACACCTTC
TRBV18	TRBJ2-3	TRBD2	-	CASSRGLAGGFLTDTQYF	TGTGCCAGCTCACGCGGCCTAGCGGGGGGCTTTCTCACAGATACGCAGTATTTT
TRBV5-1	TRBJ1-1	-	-	CASSQTSLGGLNTEAFF	TGCGCCAGCAGCCAAACCAGCCTTGGGGGCTTGAACACTGAAGCTTTCTTT
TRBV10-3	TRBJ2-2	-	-	CAMGPGTGELFF	TGTGCCATGGGACCGGGCACCGGGGAGCTGTTTTTT